This T cell receptor beta chain was recorded in a study of regulatory T cells in long-lasting Graves disease. This clonotype was seen many times. No antigen is known for it. Assembly of TCR beta libraries relied on iRepertoire HTBI primers together with Arm-PCR of CDR3 regions. TCRdb re-called the multiplex PCR reads through MiXCR, storing one row per CDR3 protein. The sample lists over 350,000 distinct CDR3 sequences; around 13% were seen once. Whole-study findings and limits: Patients whose Graves' disease persisted exhibited lower TCR diversity than those newly diagnosed.

The CDR3 runs to 14 residues. J gave up 3 bases and V 9 bases, and 6 bases lay outside the gene matches. Germline lookup yields CDR1 ENHRY and CDR2 SYGVKD. Stated time point: newly diagnosed GD, antithyroid drugs for less than 3 months. From PBMCs, RNA was extracted and then used to make the TCR library. Each patient gave 7.5 to 9 milliliters of EDTA-anticoagulated peripheral blood. The same sample was also studied in work on T cells in Graves' hyperthyroidism and ophthalmopathy.

The chain recombines TRBV10-3 with TRBJ2-1, with 9 nucleotides matching TRBD2. The receptor was isolated from a woman in her fifties or sixties with Graves disease. The sample consisted of peripheral blood mononuclear cells (PBMCs), taken at new diagnosis, from a patient treated with antithyroid drugs. CDR3 in amino acids: CAIATSGDYNEQFF. CDR3 bases: TGTGCCATAGCGACTAGCGGAGACTACAATGAGCAGTTCTTC.